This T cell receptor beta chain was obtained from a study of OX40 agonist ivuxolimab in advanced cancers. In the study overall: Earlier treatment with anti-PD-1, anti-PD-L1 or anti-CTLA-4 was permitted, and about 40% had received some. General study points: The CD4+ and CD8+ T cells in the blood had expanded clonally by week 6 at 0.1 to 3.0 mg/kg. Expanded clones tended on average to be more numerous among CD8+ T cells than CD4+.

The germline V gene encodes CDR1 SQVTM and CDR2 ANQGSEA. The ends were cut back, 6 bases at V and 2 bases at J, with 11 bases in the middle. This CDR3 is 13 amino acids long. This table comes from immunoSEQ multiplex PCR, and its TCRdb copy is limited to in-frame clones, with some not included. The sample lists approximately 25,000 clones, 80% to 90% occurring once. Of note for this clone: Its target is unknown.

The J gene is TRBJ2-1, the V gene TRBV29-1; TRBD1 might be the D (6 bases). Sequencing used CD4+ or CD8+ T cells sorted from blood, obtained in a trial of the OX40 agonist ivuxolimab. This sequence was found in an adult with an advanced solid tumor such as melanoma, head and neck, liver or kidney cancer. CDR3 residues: CSVTGDTYNEQFF. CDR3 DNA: TGCAGCGTGACAGGCGATACCTACAATGAGCAGTTCTTC.